This record looks at one T cell receptor (beta chain) sequence and its context. Constant-segment primers and 5'RACE yielded cDNA libraries for TCR alpha and TCR beta, each carrying sample barcodes and UMIs. TCRdb processed the 5' RACE reads anew with MiXCR; each CDR3 protein has one entry. The sample lists about 190,000 distinct CDR3 sequences; around 30% were seen once. With V trimmed by 1 base and J by 5 bases, 3 bases remained unmatched. The CDR3 contains 14 residues. Germline V gene data show CDR1 as MGHRA and CDR2 as YSYEKL. This sample was taken from a study of T-cell memory formation after mild COVID-19.

Sequenced material: PBMCs or a T cell subset sorted from them (not recorded which). V and J are TRBV4-1 and TRBJ2-5; the match to TRBD2 covers 8 bases. The receptor was derived from an adult woman who had mild COVID-19 (a few samples of this study predate the infection). Cell type and time point are not known. The CDR3 DNA follows: TGCGCCAGCAGCCAAGTACTAGCGGTTGAGACCCAGTACTTC. Translating it yields CASSQVLAVETQYF.